Below, 25 T cell receptor beta chains from the same sample are listed, as sequenced in a study of shared clonotypes between healthy human individuals. Assay used: immunoSEQ multiplex PCR; TCRdb lists only in-frame clones, some missing. The sample lists some 89,000 clones, about 68% occurring once. Sequenced input: memory CD8+ T cells sorted from blood. Subset noted: CD45RO+ cells pooled with CCR7-negative TemRA cells. These receptors all stem from a young man in good health.

This clone came up a few times. V is TRBV11-2 and J is TRBJ2-7; D remains ambiguous. The CDR3 length is 14 residues. Germline V gives CDR1 SGHAT, CDR2 FQNNGV. Trimming stripped 5 bases from V and 2 bases from J, with 13 bases between. CDR3 DNA: TGTGCCAGCAGCCCTCGGCCGCCACCCTACGAGCAGTACTTC. Encoded protein: CASSPRPPPYEQYF. Filled out from reference TRBV11-2 and TRBJ2-7, the complete variable domain reads EAGVAQSPRYKIIEKRQSVAFWCNPISGHATLYWYQQILGQGPKLLIQFQNNGVVDDSQLPKDRFSAERLKGVDSTLKIQPAKLEDSAVYLCASSPRPPPYEQYFGPGTRLTVT.

This chain links TRBV6-6 with TRBJ1-2; a possible D gene is TRBD1 (5 bases). The CDR3 totals 15 residues. Germline V gene lookup returns CDR1 MNHNY and CDR2 SVGAGI (reference sequence). V was pared by 0 bases and J by 5 bases, with 13 bases between. As DNA, the CDR3 is TGTGCCAGCAGTTACTCATCGGGAGGGGCTTATGGCTACACCTTC. This gives the protein CASSYSSGGAYGYTF.

The chain couples TRBV5-5 to TRBJ1-2; D may be TRBD1 (5 bases). Trimming pared 4 bases from V and 4 bases from J, leaving 8 bases between. Germline V gene data show CDR1 as SGHKS and CDR2 as YYEKEE (reference sequence). This CDR3 is 12 amino acids long. The CDR3 loop reads CASSEGTYGYTF. The CDR3 bases are TGTGCCAGCAGCGAAGGGACCTATGGCTACACCTTC.

The V gene is TRBV18, the J gene TRBJ1-3; D unresolved. CDR1 is KGHSH, CDR2 LQKENI, per germline. Trimming pared 2 bases from V and 0 bases from J, leaving 11 bases between. This CDR3 comprises 16 residues. The CDR3 DNA reads as TGTGCCAGCTCACCAGGAGGCAGTAACTCTGGAAACACCATATATTTT. Amino acid sequence: CASSPGGSNSGNTIYF.

This clone was recorded at least ten times. The same CDR3 also results from other DNA sequences found in this sample. The chain combines TRBV7-2 with TRBJ2-7; 9 nucleotides match TRBD2. The CDR3 is 15 residues long. Trimming cost V 2 bases and J 3 bases; bases outside gene matches: 5. Germline CDR1 is SGHTA and CDR2 is FQGNSA. The CDR3, as DNA: TGTGCCAGCAGCTTATCCGGGACTAGCCGCTACGAGCAGTACTTC. Protein: CASSLSGTSRYEQYF.

This chain connects TRBV2 to TRBJ1-2; TRBD1 matches at 7 bases. Per germline, CDR1 SNHLY and CDR2 FYNNEI. This CDR3 comprises 12 residues. Germline trimming cut 5 bases from V and 8 bases from J; bases unmatched to any gene: 5. This chain's CDR3 is CASSPNRGGYTF. The CDR3 DNA is TGTGCCAGCAGTCCTAACAGGGGAGGCTACACCTTC.

The gene calls are TRBV2 and TRBJ2-1, with TRBD2 identical over 9 bases. Unmatched junction bases numbered 3, after V lost 4 bases and J lost 5 bases. Germline loops: CDR1 SNHLY, CDR2 FYNNEI. There are 14 residues in the CDR3. CDR3 sequence (DNA): TGTGCCAGCAGTGGGCTAGCGGGAAACAATGAGCAGTTCTTC. It codes for CASSGLAGNNEQFF.

The gene calls are TRBV10-3 and TRBJ2-1, with a weak D call TRBD1 (6 bases). The germline gives CDR1 ENHRY, CDR2 SYGVKD. The CDR3 spans 15 residues. V was shortened by 2 bases and J by 10 bases, with 18 bases between the two germline ends. The CDR3: CAISETKRGIVEQFF. The CDR3, as DNA: TGTGCCATCAGTGAGACTAAGAGGGGGATAGTCGAGCAGTTCTTC.

The V gene is TRBV4-3, the J gene TRBJ2-3, with a tentative D call TRBD1 (7 bases). V lost 4 bases, J lost 0 bases, and 11 bases lay in between. This CDR3 has 15 residues. In germline, CDR1 is LGHNA, CDR2 YSLEER. As DNA, the CDR3 is TGCGCCAGCAGCCGCAGGGGGGCTAGCACAGATACGCAGTATTTT. It yields the protein CASSRRGASTDTQYF.

This clone showed up just a few times. The CDR3 loop is CASRLPDRGSSGCQPQHF. In DNA, the CDR3 is TGTGCAAGTCGCTTACCTGACAGGGGTTCGTCTGGATGTCAGCCCCAGCATTTT. The rearrangement links TRBV12-2 to TRBJ1-5; TRBD1, the D gene given by the table, was not confirmed from the DNA. TRBV12-2 has pseudogene status. This CDR3 comprises 18 residues.

V is TRBV2 and J is TRBJ2-3; unclear D gene. CDR1 and CDR2 (germline): SNHLY, FYNNEI. The CDR3 runs to 16 residues. Trimming took off 3 bases at V and 4 bases at J, with 17 bases between the two ends. CDR3 nucleotide sequence: TGTGCCAGCAGTGAGGGTTTTCGGATTGGCGCAGATACGCAGTATTTT. This translates into CASSEGFRIGADTQYF. Drawing the rest from reference TRBV2 and TRBJ2-3, the complete variable domain is EPEVTQTPSHQVTQMGQEVILRCVPISNHLYFYWYRQILGQKVEFLVSFYNNEISEKSEIFDDQFSVERPDGSNFTLKIRSTKLEDSAMYFCASSEGFRIGADTQYFGPGTRLTVL.

The chain is built from TRBV10-3 and TRBJ2-5; weak D call: TRBD1 (6 bases). The CDR3 is 13 amino acids. Per the germline V gene, CDR1 is ENHRY and CDR2 is SYGVKD. V was trimmed by 6 bases and J by 4 bases, leaving 12 bases between them. DNA of the CDR3: TGTGCCATCAGGGCGGACAGTCTAGAGACCCAGTACTTC. Translated: CAIRADSLETQYF.

The chain combines TRBV2 with TRBJ2-7, with a tentative D call TRBD2 (6 bases). In germline, CDR1 is SNHLY, CDR2 FYNNEI. The CDR3 consists of 12 residues. V was shortened by 10 bases and J by 3 bases, with 13 bases between the two germline ends. The CDR3 is CATALSGYEQYF. CDR3 coding DNA: TGTGCCACTGCCCTTAGCGGCTACGAGCAGTACTTC.

This clone was observed a handful of times. CDR3 protein: CASSLSYHSAAYEQYF. CDR3 sequence (DNA): TGTGCCAGCAGTTTATCATATCATAGCGCTGCTTACGAGCAGTACTTC. The chain recombines TRBV27 with TRBJ2-7, with D perhaps TRBD2 (5 bases). This CDR3 contains 16 residues. Trimming removed 0 bases at V and 4 bases at J, with 16 bases between. Germline lookup yields CDR1 MNHEY and CDR2 SMNVEV (reference sequence).

V usage is TRBV7-9 and J usage is TRBJ2-5, with 8 bases that match TRBD2. The V gene's germline CDR1 is SEHNR and CDR2 FQNEAQ (reference sequence). V shed 3 bases and J 5 bases; nucleotides not matched to a gene: 14. The CDR3 has 17 amino acids. The CDR3 region is CASSLLASGSRGETQYF. Written as DNA, the CDR3 is TGTGCCAGCAGCTTGTTGGCTAGCGGGTCCCGTGGGGAGACCCAGTACTTC.

This clone was counted once. This chain uses TRBV7-8 with TRBJ2-2; perhaps D is TRBD1 or TRBD2 (5 bases each). Looked up from germline, CDR1 is SGHVS and CDR2 is FQNEAQ. This CDR3 has 15 amino acids. V lost 1 base and J 4 bases, leaving 10 bases between the germline ends. The CDR3 nucleotides are TGTGCCAGCAGCTTAGTCGGGACGACCACCGGGGAGCTGTTTTTT. It encodes CASSLVGTTTGELFF. The variable domain in full, with the rest retrieved from reference TRBV7-8 and TRBJ2-2, is GAGVSQSPRYKVAKRGQDVALRCDPISGHVSLFWYQQALGQGPEFLTYFQNEAQLDKSGLPSDRFFAERPEGSVSTLKIQRTQQEDSAVYLCASSLVGTTTGELFFGEGSRLTVL.

This clone turned up a few times. The chain has TRBV6-5 and TRBJ2-7, with D unclear. V lost 0 bases and J lost 2, with 5 bases in between. CDR3 length equals 13 residues. Germline V gene data show CDR1 as MNHEY and CDR2 as SVGAGI. The CDR3 nucleotides are TGTGCCAGCAGTTACTCGCTGGCCTACGAGCAGTACTTC. Its translation is CASSYSLAYEQYF.

V and J are TRBV7-9 and TRBJ2-5, with D perhaps TRBD1 or TRBD2 (7 bases each). Germline CDR1 is SEHNR and CDR2 is FQNEAQ (reference sequence). The V gene lost 1 base and the J gene lost 5 bases, with 14 bases spanning the gap. The CDR3 covers 15 residues. The CDR3 DNA follows: TGTGCCAGCAGCTTAGGGGGAGGGGGCGCCGAGACCCAGTACTTC. It is translated as CASSLGGGGAETQYF.

The chain links TRBV7-9 to TRBJ2-7; 9 bases match TRBD1. CDR3 length: 16 amino acids. Germline assignment: CDR1 SEHNR and CDR2 FQNEAQ (reference sequence). CDR3 in amino acids: CASSQKNNGDRDHLRV. CDR3 nucleotide sequence: TGTGCCAGCAGCCAAAAAAATAACGGGGACAGGGATCACCTCAGGGTC.

Points on this clone: Additional DNA sequences in this sample encode the identical CDR3. The rearrangement uses TRBV6-5 and TRBJ2-7; 8 nucleotides match TRBD1. The trim removed 6 bases at V and 4 bases at J, leaving 8 bases unmatched. The germline gives CDR1 MNHEY, CDR2 SVGAGI. The CDR3 is 14 amino acids. The CDR3 DNA reads TGTGCCAGCAGCTCCGGGACAGGAGGATACGAGCAGTACTTC. Amino acid sequence: CASSSGTGGYEQYF.

This rearrangement joins TRBV27 to TRBJ2-7, with 13 bases matching TRBD2. Looked up from germline, CDR1 is MNHEY and CDR2 is SMNVEV (reference sequence). V was clipped by 4 bases and J by 3 bases; unmatched bases: 3. This CDR3 region has 15 residues. Here the CDR3 reads CASSSGTSGIYEQYF. The CDR3 DNA is TGTGCCAGCAGTTCCGGGACTAGCGGGATCTACGAGCAGTACTTC.

This clone was counted at least ten times. The chain has TRBV5-4 and TRBJ2-1; D is perhaps TRBD1 (5 bases). V shed 3 bases and J shed 6 bases, with 10 bases lying between them. The CDR3 is 13 amino acids. Germline V gene sequence: CDR1 SGHNT, CDR2 YYREEE (reference sequence). The CDR3 bases are TGTGCCAGCAGCTCCGGACATCCCAATGAGCAGTTCTTC. It codes for CASSSGHPNEQFF.

V and J are TRBV9 and TRBJ2-1, with D perhaps TRBD1 (5 bases). The CDR3 covers 15 residues. The germline V gene encodes CDR1 SGDLS and CDR2 YYNGEE. Trimming removed 1 base at V and 8 bases at J, with 16 bases between. The CDR3 DNA follows: TGTGCCAGCAGCGTACAGGGAAATGAAGGGTATGAGCAGTTCTTC. This translates into CASSVQGNEGYEQFF.

This rearrangement joins TRBV5-1 to TRBJ2-1; D may be TRBD1 (5 bases). Trimming left V 0 bases short and J 5 bases short, with 12 bases between. Germline values: CDR1 SGHRS, CDR2 YFSETQ. CDR3 length equals 15 residues. For the CDR3, the DNA is TGCGCCAGCAGCTTGGGACAAGGGGCCCACAATGAGCAGTTCTTC. It is translated as CASSLGQGAHNEQFF.

The chain is built from TRBV19 and TRBJ2-1, with a tentative D call TRBD2 (6 bases). Germline V gives CDR1 LNHDA, CDR2 SQIVND (reference sequence). Trimming cost V 3 bases and J 0 bases, with 9 bases left between them. The CDR3 is made up of 15 amino acids. In DNA, the CDR3 is TGTGCCAGTAGTATCGACGGGAGCTCCTACAATGAGCAGTTCTTC. Amino acids: CASSIDGSSYNEQFF.